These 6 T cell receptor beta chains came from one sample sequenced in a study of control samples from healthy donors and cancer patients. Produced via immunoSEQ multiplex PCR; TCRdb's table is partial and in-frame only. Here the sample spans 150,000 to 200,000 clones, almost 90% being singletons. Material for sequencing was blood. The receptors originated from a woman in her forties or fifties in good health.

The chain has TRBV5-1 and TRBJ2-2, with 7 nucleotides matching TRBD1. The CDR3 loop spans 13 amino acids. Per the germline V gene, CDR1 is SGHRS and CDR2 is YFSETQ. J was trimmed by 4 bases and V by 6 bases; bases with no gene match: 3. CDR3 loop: CASKAGGTGELFF. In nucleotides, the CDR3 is TGCGCCAGCAAAGCAGGGGGCACCGGGGAGCTGTTTTTT.

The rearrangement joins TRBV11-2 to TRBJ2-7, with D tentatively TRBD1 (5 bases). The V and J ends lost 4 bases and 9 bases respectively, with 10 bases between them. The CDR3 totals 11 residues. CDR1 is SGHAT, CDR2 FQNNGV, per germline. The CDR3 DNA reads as TGTGCCAGCAGCTCGACTCAGGGGCAGTACTTC. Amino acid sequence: CASSSTQGQYF. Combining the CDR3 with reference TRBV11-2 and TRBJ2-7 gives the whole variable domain EAGVAQSPRYKIIEKRQSVAFWCNPISGHATLYWYQQILGQGPKLLIQFQNNGVVDDSQLPKDRFSAERLKGVDSTLKIQPAKLEDSAVYLCASSSTQGQYFGPGTRLTVT.

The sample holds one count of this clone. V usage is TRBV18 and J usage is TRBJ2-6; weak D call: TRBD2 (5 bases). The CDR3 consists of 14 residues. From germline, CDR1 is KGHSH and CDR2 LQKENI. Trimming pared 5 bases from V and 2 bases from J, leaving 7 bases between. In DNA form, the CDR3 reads TGTGCCAGCTCAGGGAGAACTGGGGCCAACGTCCTGACTTTC. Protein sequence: CASSGRTGANVLTF.

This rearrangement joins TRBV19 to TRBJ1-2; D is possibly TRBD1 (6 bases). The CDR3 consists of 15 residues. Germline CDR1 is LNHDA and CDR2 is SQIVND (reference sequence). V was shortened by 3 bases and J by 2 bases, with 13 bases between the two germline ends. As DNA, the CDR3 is TGTGCCAGTAGTATTGGACAGATTCCAAACTATGGCTACACCTTC. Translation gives CASSIGQIPNYGYTF.

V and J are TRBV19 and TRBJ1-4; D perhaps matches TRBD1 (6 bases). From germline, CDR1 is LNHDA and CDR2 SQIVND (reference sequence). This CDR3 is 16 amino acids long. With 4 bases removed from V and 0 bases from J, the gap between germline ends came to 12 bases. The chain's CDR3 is CASSRGGTSTNEKLFF. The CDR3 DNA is TGTGCCAGTAGTAGAGGGGGGACGTCAACTAATGAAAAACTGTTTTTT.

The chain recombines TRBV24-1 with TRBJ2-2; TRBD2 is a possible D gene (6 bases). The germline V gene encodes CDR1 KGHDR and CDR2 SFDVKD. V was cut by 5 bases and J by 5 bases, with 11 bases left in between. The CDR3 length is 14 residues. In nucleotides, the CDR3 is TGTGCCACCAGTGCGCGGCTAGCGACCGGGGAGCTGTTTTTT. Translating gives CATSARLATGELFF.